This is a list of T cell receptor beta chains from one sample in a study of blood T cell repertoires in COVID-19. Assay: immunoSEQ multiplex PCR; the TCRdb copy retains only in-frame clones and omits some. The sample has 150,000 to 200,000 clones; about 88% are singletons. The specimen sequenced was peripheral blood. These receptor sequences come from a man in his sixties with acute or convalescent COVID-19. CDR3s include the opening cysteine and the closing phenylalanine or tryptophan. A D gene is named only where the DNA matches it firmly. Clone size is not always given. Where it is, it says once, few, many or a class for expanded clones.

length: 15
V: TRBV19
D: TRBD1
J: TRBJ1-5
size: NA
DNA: TGTGCCAGTACCCACAGGGGAATTGTCAATCAGCCCCAGCATTTT
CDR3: CASTHRGIVNQPQHF

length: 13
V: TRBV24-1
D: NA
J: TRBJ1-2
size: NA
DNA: TGTGCCACCAGTGATTTGGGGGGGTATGGCTACACCTTC
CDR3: CATSDLGGYGYTF

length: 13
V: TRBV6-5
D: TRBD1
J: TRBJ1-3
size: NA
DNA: TGTGCCAGCAGCAGGGGGCCTGGAAACACCATATATTTT
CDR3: CASSRGPGNTIYF

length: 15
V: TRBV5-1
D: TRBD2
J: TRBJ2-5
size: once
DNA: TGCGCCAGCCAGCGGGGAAGGGGAGTGTGGGAGACCCAGTACTTC
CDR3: CASQRGRGVWETQYF

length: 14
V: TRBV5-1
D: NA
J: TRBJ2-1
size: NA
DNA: TGCGCCAGCAGCTTGGTTAGAAACTACAATGAGCAGTTCTTC
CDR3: CASSLVRNYNEQFF

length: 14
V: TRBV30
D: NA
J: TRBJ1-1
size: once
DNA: TGTGCCCTCAAGGGAGGGTCACGGAGCACTGAAGCTTTCTTT
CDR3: CALKGGSRSTEAFF

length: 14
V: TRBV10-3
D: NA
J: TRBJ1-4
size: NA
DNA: TGTGCCATCAGTGAGTCGCGGGCTAATGAAAAACTGTTTTTT
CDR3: CAISESRANEKLFF

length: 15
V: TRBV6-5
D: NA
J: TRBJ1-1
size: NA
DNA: TGTGCCAGCAGTCCAACCGGCTGGGGCGACACTGAAGCTTTCTTT
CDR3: CASSPTGWGDTEAFF

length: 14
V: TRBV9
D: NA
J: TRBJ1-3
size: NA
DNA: TGTGCCAGCAGCGGAGGGCACTCTGGAAACACCATATATTTT
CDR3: CASSGGHSGNTIYF

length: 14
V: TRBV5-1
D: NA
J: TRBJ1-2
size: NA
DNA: TGCGCCAGCAGCTTAGGCCCCGAGGACTATGGCTACACCTTC
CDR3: CASSLGPEDYGYTF

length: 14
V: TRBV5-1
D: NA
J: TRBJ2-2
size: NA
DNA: TGCGCCAGCAGCGTACGTAGGAACACCGGGGAGCTGTTTTTT
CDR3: CASSVRRNTGELFF

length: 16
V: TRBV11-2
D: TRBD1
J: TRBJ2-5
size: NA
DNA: TGTGCCAGCAGCTCTCGGTGGACAGGGGGAGGAGAGACCCAGTACTTC
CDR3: CASSSRWTGGGETQYF

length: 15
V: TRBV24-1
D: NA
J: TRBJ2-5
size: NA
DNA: TGTGCCACCAGTGGGTGGGAAGGGGGTAAGAAGAACCAGTACTTC
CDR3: CATSGWEGGKKNQYF

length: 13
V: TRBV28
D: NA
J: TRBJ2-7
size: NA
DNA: TGTGCCAGCAGGGACAGTCCCACCGGAGAGCAGTACTTC
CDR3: CASRDSPTGEQYF